The 15 T cell receptor beta chains reported below all come from one sample, sequenced in a study of post-analysis software for immune sequencing data. Study findings and constraints: About five TRBV segments, including TRBV5-6, TRBV5-1 and TRBV20-1, were more frequent in patients than controls.

Each TCR beta cDNA library carried unique molecular identifiers. TCRdb independently ran MiXCR on the PCR reads; one entry per CDR3 protein. The repertoire holds hundreds of thousands of distinct CDR3 sequences, with roughly 45% as singletons. These TCRs are of unknown antigen specificity. Sample: blood. These receptor sequences come from a girl between 10 and 17 years old with multiple sclerosis.

The V call is TRBV7-2, the J call TRBJ2-1; tentatively, D is TRBD2 (6 bases). This CDR3 region has 16 residues. V was shortened by 5 bases and J by 4 bases, with 18 bases between the two germline ends. Germline values: CDR1 SGHTA, CDR2 FQGNSA. The DNA of the CDR3 is TGTGCCAGCAGCAGACAACCGGGACTTGATTACAATGAGCAGTTCTTC. Protein product: CASSRQPGLDYNEQFF.

V and J are TRBV11-1 and TRBJ2-1, with D possibly matching TRBD2 (6 bases). Trimming shortened V by 1 base and J by 10 bases, and 11 bases separated the two germline ends. Germline V gene data show CDR1 as SGHAT and CDR2 as FQDESV (reference sequence). This CDR3 has 13 residues. The CDR3 DNA sequence: TGTGCCAGCAGCTTAGGGGGGGTATACGAGCAGTTCTTC. Its translation: CASSLGGVYEQFF.

This clonotype was seen a handful of times. The V and J genes are TRBV5-1 and TRBJ2-3; TRBD2 matches at 7 bases. V shed 3 bases and J 6 bases; nucleotides not matched to a gene: 4. CDR1 is SGHRS, CDR2 YFSETQ, per germline. The CDR3 extends over 13 amino acids. CDR3 amino acids: CASSSGLEDTQYF. The CDR3 coding sequence is TGCGCCAGCAGCTCCGGACTAGAGGATACGCAGTATTTT.

This clonotype was seen a handful of times. V gene TRBV6-1 combines with J gene TRBJ2-7; TRBD2 matches at 14 bases. The CDR3 sequence is 14 residues long. Trimming at V came to 8 bases and at J to 7 bases, leaving 7 bases not matched to a gene. Germline loops: CDR1 MNHNS, CDR2 SASEGT. CDR3 in DNA: TGTGCCAGCGGGACTAGCGGGAGCTACAATGAGCAGTACTTC. Its translation is CASGTSGSYNEQYF.

The genes are TRBV28 and TRBJ2-1, with 7 bases identical to TRBD2. Per germline, CDR1 MDHEN and CDR2 SYDVKM. After removal of 3 bases from V and 2 bases from J, the junction contained 4 bases not matched to a gene. The length of the CDR3 is 15 residues. DNA for the CDR3: TGTGCCAGCAGTTTTGGCGGGAGCCCCTACAATGAGCAGTTCTTC. Its protein product is CASSFGGSPYNEQFF. The complete variable domain, with remaining parts taken from reference TRBV28 and TRBJ2-1, reads DVKVTQSSRYLVKRTGEKVFLECVQDMDHENMFWYRQDPGLGLRLIYFSYDVKMKEKGDIPEGYSVSREKKERFSLILESASTNQTSMYLCASSFGGSPYNEQFFGPGTRLTVL.

In this sample, this clonotype turned up a few times. This chain uses TRBV10-2 with TRBJ2-3; possibly TRBD2 for D (6 bases). Germline V gene lookup returns CDR1 WSHSY and CDR2 SAAADI. CDR3 length: 16 amino acids. The V end was cut by 1 base, the J end by 7 bases, with 18 bases between. As DNA, the CDR3 is TGCGCCAGCAGTGAGTACGGCACGGGAGAGGAGAATACGCAGTATTTT. This gives the protein CASSEYGTGEENTQYF.

This clonotype was detected ten times or more. The V call is TRBV29-1, the J call TRBJ2-5; D not resolved. The CDR3 runs to 14 residues. CDR1 and CDR2 from the germline V gene are SQVTM and ANQGSEA. V dropped 3 bases and J dropped 1 base, with 12 bases sitting between them. This CDR3 reads CSVDLRVAQETQYF. CDR3 nucleotide sequence: TGCAGCGTTGATCTTCGAGTCGCCCAAGAGACCCAGTACTTC.

The V call is TRBV10-2, the J call TRBJ1-5; D is possibly TRBD1 (5 bases). This CDR3 is 12 amino acids long. The V and J ends lost 3 bases and 11 bases respectively, with 11 bases between them. Germline V lookup: CDR1 WSHSY, CDR2 SAAADI. The CDR3 loop reads CASSDQGSTQHF. In DNA form, the CDR3 reads TGCGCCAGCAGTGATCAGGGCTCAACCCAGCATTTT.

This clonotype showed up many times. This sequence joins TRBV7-3 and TRBJ2-5; D call uncertain. The germline V and J ends were trimmed by 1 base and 0 bases, with 6 bases remaining between them. Germline V gene data show CDR1 as SGHTA and CDR2 as FQGTGA. The CDR3 spans 14 residues. CDR3 residues: CASSLNSNQETQYF. DNA of the CDR3: TGTGCCAGCAGCTTAAATTCGAACCAAGAGACCCAGTACTTC.

The chain combines TRBV25-1 with TRBJ2-1; possibly TRBD2 for D (6 bases). This CDR3 comprises 14 residues. Germline assignment: CDR1 MGHDK and CDR2 SYGVNS. The V end was cut by 6 bases, the J end by 7 bases, with 16 bases between. CDR3 DNA sequence: TGTGCCAGCAGATCAAGGGCAGGGAGGAATGAGCAGTTCTTC. Encoded protein: CASRSRAGRNEQFF.

V gene TRBV7-2 combines with J gene TRBJ2-5; TRBD2 matches at 13 bases. There are 17 residues in the CDR3. Germline CDR1 reads SGHTA; CDR2 reads FQGNSA. V dropped 3 bases and J dropped 1; count of bases not matched to a gene: 5. As DNA, the CDR3 is TGTGCCAGCAGCTTGGGACTAGCGGGAACCGTCCAAGAGACCCAGTACTTC. Protein: CASSLGLAGTVQETQYF.

J is TRBJ2-1 and V is TRBV6-2 or TRBV6-3; 11 positions match TRBD2. The CDR3 is 17 amino acids. V dropped 6 bases and J dropped 0; count of bases not matched to a gene: 7. The germline V gene encodes CDR1 MNHEY and CDR2 SVGEGT. CDR3 nucleotide sequence: TGTGCCAGCAGCTACGATAGCGGGAGGGGCTCCTACAATGAGCAGTTCTTC. Protein product: CASSYDSGRGSYNEQFF.

This clonotype appeared once. This chain joins TRBV4-1 and TRBJ2-1; TRBD2 matches 11 bases. With V trimmed by 4 bases and J by 6 bases, 14 bases remained unmatched. Germline V gene data show CDR1 as MGHRA and CDR2 as YSYEKL. The CDR3 totals 18 residues. CDR3 nucleotide sequence: TGCGCCAGCAGCCGTACACGACTAGCGGGAAAGGGGACCAATGAGCAGTTCTTC. Translated: CASSRTRLAGKGTNEQFF.

V and J are TRBV29-1 and TRBJ1-1; 7 bases fit TRBD1. CDR1 and CDR2 from the germline V gene are SQVTM and ANQGSEA. V gave up 1 base and J gave up 6 bases; unmatched junction bases: 11. The CDR3 consists of 15 residues. The CDR3 DNA reads TGCAGCGTTGAAGGCAGGGGGAGAAGTAGTCCTGAAGCTTTCTTT. This gives the protein CSVEGRGRSSPEAFF.

This sequence joins TRBV25-1 and TRBJ2-1, with TRBD2 matching 10 bases. The J call is uncertain, as TRBJ2-7 better fits the DNA end. Looked up from germline, CDR1 is MGHDK and CDR2 is SYGVNS. CDR3 length equals 16 residues. The CDR3 region is CASSDPGTSVRNEQYF. CDR3 sequence (DNA): TGTGCCAGCAGTGATCCCGGGACTAGCGTGCGCAATGAGCAGTACTTC.